This note documents a single TCR beta chain sequence. Its antigen is unidentified. The germline CDR1 and CDR2 sequences are MDHEN and SYDVKM. Trimming removed 6 bases at V and 5 bases at J, with 10 bases between. The CDR3 has 12 amino acids. The data were produced by immunoSEQ multiplex PCR, yet TCRdb's version contains in-frame clones alone and is incomplete. The table has under 65,000 clones, less than 85% seen once. This entry belongs to a study of lymphopenia after photon versus proton radiotherapy. Regarding the study as a whole: A bigger post-nadir fall in TCR diversity correlated inversely with survival time in deceased patients. Under photons, naive T cells and diversity fell while effector/memory populations rose. Post-nadir diversity loss with photons came from oligoclonal expansion, particularly CD8+ Temra cells.

This sample comprised peripheral blood, obtained from a patient treated with proton-based radiotherapy. This receptor was identified in a man aged 55 to 70 with pancreatic cancer. This rearrangement joins TRBV28 to TRBJ1-1, with D possibly TRBD1 on 6 matching bases. The CDR3 sequence is CASRQGWTEAFF. In nucleotides, the CDR3 is TGTGCCAGCAGACAGGGTTGGACTGAAGCTTTCTTT.